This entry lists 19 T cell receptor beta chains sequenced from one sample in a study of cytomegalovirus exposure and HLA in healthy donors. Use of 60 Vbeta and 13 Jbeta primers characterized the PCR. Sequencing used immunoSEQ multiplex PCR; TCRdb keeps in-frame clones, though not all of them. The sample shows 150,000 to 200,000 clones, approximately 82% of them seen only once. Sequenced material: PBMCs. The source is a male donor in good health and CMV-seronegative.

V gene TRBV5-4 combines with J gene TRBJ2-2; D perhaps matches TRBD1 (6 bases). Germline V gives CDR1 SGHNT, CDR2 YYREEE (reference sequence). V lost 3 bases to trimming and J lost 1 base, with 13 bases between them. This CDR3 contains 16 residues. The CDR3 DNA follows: TGTGCCAGCAGCTACCCTGGGGGCAAGAACACCGGGGAGCTGTTTTTT. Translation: CASSYPGGKNTGELFF. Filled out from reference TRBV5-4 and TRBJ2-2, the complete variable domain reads ETGVTQSPTHLIKTRGQQVTLRCSSQSGHNTVSWYQQALGQGPQFIFQYYREEENGRGNFPPRFSGLQFPNYSSELNVNALELDDSALYLCASSYPGGKNTGELFFGEGSRLTVL.

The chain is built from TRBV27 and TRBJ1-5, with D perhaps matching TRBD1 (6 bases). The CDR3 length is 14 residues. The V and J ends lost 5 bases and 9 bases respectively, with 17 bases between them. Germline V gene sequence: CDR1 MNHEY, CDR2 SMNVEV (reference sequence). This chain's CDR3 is CASSPRQAPGPQHF. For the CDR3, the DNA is TGTGCCAGCAGTCCTAGACAGGCACCGGGGCCCCAGCATTTT.

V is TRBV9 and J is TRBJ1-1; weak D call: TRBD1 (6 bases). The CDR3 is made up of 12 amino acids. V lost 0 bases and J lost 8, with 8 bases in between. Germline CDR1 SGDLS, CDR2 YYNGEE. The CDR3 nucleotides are TGTGCCAGCAGCGTAGCGAGGGGGGAAGCTTTCTTT. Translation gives CASSVARGEAFF.

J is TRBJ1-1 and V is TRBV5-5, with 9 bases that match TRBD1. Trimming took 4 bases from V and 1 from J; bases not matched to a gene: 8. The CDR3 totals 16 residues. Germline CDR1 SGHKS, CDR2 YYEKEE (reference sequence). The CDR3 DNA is TGTGCCAGCAGCCCACTGACAGGGGGATGGAACACTGAAGCTTTCTTT. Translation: CASSPLTGGWNTEAFF.

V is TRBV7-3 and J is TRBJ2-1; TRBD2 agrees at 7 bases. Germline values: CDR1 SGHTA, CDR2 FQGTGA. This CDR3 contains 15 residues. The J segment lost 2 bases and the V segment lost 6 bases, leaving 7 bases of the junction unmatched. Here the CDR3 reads CASRPRLAPYNEQFF. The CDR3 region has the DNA TGTGCCAGCAGACCGAGACTAGCCCCCTACAATGAGCAGTTCTTC.

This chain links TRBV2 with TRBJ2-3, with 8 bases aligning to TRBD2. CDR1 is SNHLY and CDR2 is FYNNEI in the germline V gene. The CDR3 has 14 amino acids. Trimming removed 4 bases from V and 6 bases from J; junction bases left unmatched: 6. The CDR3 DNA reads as TGTGCCAGCAGTGGCGGCGGGAGGAGGGATACGCAGTATTTT. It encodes CASSGGGRRDTQYF.

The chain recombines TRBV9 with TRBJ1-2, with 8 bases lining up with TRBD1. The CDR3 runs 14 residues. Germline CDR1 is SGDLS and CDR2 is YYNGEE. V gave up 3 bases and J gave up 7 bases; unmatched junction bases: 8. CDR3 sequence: CASSAGQGVAGYTF. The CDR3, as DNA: TGTGCCAGCAGCGCCGGACAGGGTGTTGCTGGCTACACCTTC.

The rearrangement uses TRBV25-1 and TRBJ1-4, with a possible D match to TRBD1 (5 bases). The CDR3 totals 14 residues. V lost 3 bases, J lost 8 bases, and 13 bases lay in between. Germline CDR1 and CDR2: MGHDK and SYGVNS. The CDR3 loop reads CASSDRSGEEKLFF. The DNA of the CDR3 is TGTGCCAGCAGTGATCGTTCGGGGGAAGAAAAACTGTTTTTT.

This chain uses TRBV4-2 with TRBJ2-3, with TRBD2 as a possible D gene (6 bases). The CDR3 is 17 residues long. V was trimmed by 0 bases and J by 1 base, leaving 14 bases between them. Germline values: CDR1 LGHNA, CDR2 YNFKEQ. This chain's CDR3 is CASSQDKSGGGTDTQYF. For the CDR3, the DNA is TGTGCCAGCAGCCAAGATAAGTCTGGCGGGGGCACAGATACGCAGTATTTT.

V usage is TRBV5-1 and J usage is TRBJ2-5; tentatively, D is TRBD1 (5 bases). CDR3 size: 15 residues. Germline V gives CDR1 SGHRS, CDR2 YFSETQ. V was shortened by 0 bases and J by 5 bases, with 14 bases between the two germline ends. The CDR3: CASSLGGRVWETQYF. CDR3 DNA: TGCGCCAGCAGCTTGGGGGGCCGGGTTTGGGAGACCCAGTACTTC.

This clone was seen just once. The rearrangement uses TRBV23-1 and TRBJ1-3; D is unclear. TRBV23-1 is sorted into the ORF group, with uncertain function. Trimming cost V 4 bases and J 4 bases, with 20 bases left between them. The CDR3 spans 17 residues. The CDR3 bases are TGCGCCAGCAGTCGCTCAGGTCTTCGAGTGAGAGGAAACACCATATATTTT. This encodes CASSRSGLRVRGNTIYF.

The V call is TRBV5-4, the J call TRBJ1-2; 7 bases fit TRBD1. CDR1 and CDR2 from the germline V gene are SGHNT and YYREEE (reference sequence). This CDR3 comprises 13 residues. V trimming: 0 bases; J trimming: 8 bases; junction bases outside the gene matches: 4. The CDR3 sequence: CASSLEGGLGYTF. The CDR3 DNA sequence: TGTGCCAGCAGCTTGGAAGGGGGCTTAGGCTACACCTTC.

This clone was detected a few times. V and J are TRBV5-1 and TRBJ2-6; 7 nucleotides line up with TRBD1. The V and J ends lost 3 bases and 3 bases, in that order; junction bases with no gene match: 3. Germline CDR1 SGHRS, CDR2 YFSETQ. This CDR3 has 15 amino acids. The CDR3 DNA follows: TGCGCCAGCAGCTCCCGGACAGGTGGGGCCAACGTCCTGACTTTC. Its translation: CASSSRTGGANVLTF.

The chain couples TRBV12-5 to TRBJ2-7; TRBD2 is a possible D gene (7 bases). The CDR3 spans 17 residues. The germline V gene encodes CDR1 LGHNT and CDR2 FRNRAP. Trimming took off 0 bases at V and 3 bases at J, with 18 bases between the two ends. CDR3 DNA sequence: TGTGCTAGTGGTTTGGTACTCGGCAAGCGGGGACACTACGAGCAGTACTTC. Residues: CASGLVLGKRGHYEQYF. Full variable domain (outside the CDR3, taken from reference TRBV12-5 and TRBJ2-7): DARVTQTPRHKVTEMGQEVTMRCQPILGHNTVFWYRQTMMQGLELLAYFRNRAPLDDSGMPKDRFSAEMPDATLATLKIQPSEPRDSAVYFCASGLVLGKRGHYEQYFGPGTRLTVT.

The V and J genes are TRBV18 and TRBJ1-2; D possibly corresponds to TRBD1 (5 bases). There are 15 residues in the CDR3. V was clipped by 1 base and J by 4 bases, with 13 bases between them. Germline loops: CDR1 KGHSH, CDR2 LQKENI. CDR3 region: CASSPLGGSGYGYTF. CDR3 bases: TGTGCCAGCTCACCACTGGGGGGTTCGGGCTATGGCTACACCTTC. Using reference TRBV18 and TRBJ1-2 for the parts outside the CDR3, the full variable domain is NAGVMQNPRHLVRRRGQEARLRCSPMKGHSHVYWYRQLPEEGLKFMVYLQKENIIDESGMPKERFSAEFPKEGPSILRIQQVVRGDSAAYFCASSPLGGSGYGYTFGSGTRLTVV.

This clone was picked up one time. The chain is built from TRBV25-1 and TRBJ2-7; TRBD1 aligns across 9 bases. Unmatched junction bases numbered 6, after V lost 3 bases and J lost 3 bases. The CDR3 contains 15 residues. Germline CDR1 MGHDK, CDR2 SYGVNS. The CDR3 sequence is CASSDMDRGLYEQYF. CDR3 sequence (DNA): TGTGCCAGCAGTGATATGGACAGGGGACTCTACGAGCAGTACTTC.

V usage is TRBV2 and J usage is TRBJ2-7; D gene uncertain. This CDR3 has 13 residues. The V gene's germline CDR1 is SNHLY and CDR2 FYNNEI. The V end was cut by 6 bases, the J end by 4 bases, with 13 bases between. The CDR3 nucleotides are TGTGCCAGCAGAGAGTCATCATGGTACGAGCAGTACTTC. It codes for CASRESSWYEQYF.

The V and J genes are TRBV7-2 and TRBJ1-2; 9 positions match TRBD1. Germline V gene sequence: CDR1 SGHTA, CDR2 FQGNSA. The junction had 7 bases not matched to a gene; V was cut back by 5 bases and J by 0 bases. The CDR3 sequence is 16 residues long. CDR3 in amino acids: CASSPSTGGPNYGYTF. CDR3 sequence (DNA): TGTGCCAGCAGCCCCTCGACAGGGGGACCTAACTATGGCTACACCTTC.

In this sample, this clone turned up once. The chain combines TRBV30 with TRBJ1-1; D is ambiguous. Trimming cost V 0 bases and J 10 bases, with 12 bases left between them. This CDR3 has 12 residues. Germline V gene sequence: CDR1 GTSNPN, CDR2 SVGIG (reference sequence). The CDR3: CAWSVSSGVAFF. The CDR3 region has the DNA TGTGCCTGGAGTGTATCTTCTGGAGTAGCTTTCTTT.